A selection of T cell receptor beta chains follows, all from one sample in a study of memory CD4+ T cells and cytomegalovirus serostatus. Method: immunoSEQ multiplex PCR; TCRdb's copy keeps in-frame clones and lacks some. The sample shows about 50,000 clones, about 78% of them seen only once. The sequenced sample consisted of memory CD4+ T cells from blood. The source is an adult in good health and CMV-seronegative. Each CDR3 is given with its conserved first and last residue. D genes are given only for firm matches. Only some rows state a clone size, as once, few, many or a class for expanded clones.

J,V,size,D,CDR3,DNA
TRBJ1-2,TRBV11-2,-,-,CASSLVTGRGYGYTF,TGTGCCAGCAGCTTAGTTACAGGGCGAGGGTATGGCTACACCTTC
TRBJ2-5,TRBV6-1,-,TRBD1,CASTRTGGIRETQYF,TGTGCCAGCACCAGAACAGGGGGCATAAGGGAGACCCAGTACTTC
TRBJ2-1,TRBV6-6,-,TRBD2,CASRPGTSAYNEQFF,TGTGCCAGCAGACCCGGGACTAGCGCTTACAATGAGCAGTTCTTC
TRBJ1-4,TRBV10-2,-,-,CASSEAGSTNEKLFF,TGCGCCAGCAGTGAGGCAGGGTCAACTAATGAAAAACTGTTTTTT
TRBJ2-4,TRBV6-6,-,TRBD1,CASSYRQGANIQYF,TGTGCCAGCAGTTACCGCCAGGGGGCAAACATTCAGTACTTC
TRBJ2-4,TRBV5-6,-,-,CASSLITGMNIQYF,TGTGCCAGCAGCTTGATCACAGGGATGAACATTCAGTACTTC
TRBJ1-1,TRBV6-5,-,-,CASTEGRMNTEAFF,TGTGCCAGCACCGAGGGACGGATGAACACTGAAGCTTTCTTT
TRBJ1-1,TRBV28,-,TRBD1,CASSTWTGEGTEAFF,TGTGCCAGCAGCACCTGGACAGGGGAGGGCACTGAAGCTTTCTTT
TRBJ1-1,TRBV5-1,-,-,CASSDLQGLNTEAFF,TGCGCCAGCAGCGACTTACAGGGATTGAACACTGAAGCTTTCTTT
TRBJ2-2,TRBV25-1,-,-,CASSDSGELFF,TGTGCCAGCAGTGATTCCGGGGAGCTGTTTTTT
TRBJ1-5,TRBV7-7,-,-,CASSLGPSQPQHF,TGTGCTAGCAGCTTGGGGCCAAGCCAGCCCCAGCATTTT
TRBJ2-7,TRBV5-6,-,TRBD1,CASSPPSTGSYEQYF,TGTGCCAGCAGCCCCCCCTCGACAGGGTCCTACGAGCAGTACTTC
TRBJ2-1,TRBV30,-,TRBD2,CAWSVLRTSPGEQFF,TGTGCCTGGAGTGTACTCAGGACTAGTCCTGGTGAGCAGTTCTTC
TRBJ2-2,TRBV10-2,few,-,CAIILGANTGELFF,TGCGCCATCATTTTAGGGGCGAACACCGGGGAGCTGTTTTTT
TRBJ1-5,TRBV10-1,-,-,CASTKRTRRGFNQPQHF,TGCGCCAGTACAAAACGGACGCGGAGGGGTTTCAATCAGCCCCAGCATTTT
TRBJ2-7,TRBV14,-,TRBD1,CASSQQLSGTGGLREQYF,TGTGCCAGCAGCCAACAACTCTCCGGGACAGGGGGCTTAAGGGAGCAGTACTTC
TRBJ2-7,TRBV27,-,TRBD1,CASRLQGQGNEQYF,TGTGCCAGCAGACTACAGGGACAGGGGAACGAGCAGTACTTC
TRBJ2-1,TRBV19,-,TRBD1,CASSMGGQGIYNEQFF,TGTGCCAGTAGTATGGGCGGACAGGGTATCTACAATGAGCAGTTCTTC
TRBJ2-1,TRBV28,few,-,CASSFTGPAYNEQFF,TGTGCCAGCAGCTTTACAGGTCCTGCCTACAATGAGCAGTTCTTC
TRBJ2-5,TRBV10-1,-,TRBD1,CASSDTGAGETQYF,TGCGCCAGCAGTGATACAGGGGCGGGTGAGACCCAGTACTTC
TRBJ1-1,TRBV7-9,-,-,CASSPTVGNTEAFF,TGTGCCAGCAGCCCCACCGTAGGGAACACTGAAGCTTTCTTT
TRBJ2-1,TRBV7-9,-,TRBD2,CASTQIAGVLYNEQFF,TGTGCCAGCACCCAAATAGCGGGAGTCCTCTACAATGAGCAGTTCTTC
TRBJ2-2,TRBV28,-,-,CASSFSFEGELFF,TGTGCCAGCAGTTTTTCTTTTGAAGGGGAGCTGTTTTTT
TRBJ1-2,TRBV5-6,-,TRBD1,CASRSTGNYGYTF,TGTGCCAGCAGATCGACAGGGAACTATGGCTACACCTTC
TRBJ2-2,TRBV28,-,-,CASSLGLDRGSGELFF,TGTGCCAGCAGTTTGGGGCTAGACCGGGGATCCGGGGAGCTGTTTTTT
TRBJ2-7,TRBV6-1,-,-,CASAEQLTKSYEQYF,TGTGCCAGTGCGGAACAGCTCACCAAATCCTACGAGCAGTACTTC
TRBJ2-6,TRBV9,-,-,CASRNSGANVLTF,TGTGCCAGCAGAAACTCTGGGGCCAACGTCCTGACTTTC
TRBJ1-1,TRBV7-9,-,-,CASSSMWEAKVRTEAFF,TGTGCCAGCAGCAGCATGTGGGAGGCTAAGGTGAGGACTGAAGCTTTCTTT
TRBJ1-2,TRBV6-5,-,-,CASSYSIIDYGYTF,TGTGCCAGCAGTTACTCGATTATAGACTATGGCTACACCTTC
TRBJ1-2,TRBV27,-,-,CASSETYRDTTYGYTF,TGTGCCAGCAGTGAGACCTACAGGGACACCACCTATGGCTACACCTTC
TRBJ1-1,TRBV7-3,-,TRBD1,CASAGQMNTEAFF,TGTGCCAGCGCGGGACAGATGAACACTGAAGCTTTCTTT
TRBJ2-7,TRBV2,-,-,CASDRSFSYEQYF,TGTGCCAGCGACAGGTCCTTCTCCTACGAGCAGTACTTC
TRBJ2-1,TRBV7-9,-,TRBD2,CASSLTSGMVIEQFF,TGTGCCAGCAGCTTAACTAGCGGTATGGTCATTGAGCAGTTCTTC
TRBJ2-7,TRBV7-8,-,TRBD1,CASSLLTGAEQYF,TGTGCCAGCAGCTTACTGACAGGGGCCGAGCAGTACTTC
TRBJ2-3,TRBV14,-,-,CASSLYDSTDTQYF,TGTGCCAGCAGCCTATACGATAGCACAGATACGCAGTATTTT
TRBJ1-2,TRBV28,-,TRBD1,CASSSETGTYGYTF,TGTGCCAGCAGTTCCGAGACAGGGACCTATGGCTACACCTTC
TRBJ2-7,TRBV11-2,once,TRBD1,CASSLTGTAPYEQYF,TGTGCCAGCAGCTTAACGGGGACAGCCCCATACGAGCAGTACTTC
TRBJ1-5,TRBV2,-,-,CASTTGWDQPQHF,TGTGCCAGCACAACAGGGTGGGATCAGCCCCAGCATTTT
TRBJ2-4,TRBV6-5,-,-,CASSYGQGAKNIQYF,TGTGCCAGCAGTTACGGGCAGGGAGCCAAAAACATTCAGTACTTC
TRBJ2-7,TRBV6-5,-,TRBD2,CASSLGLAESYEQYF,TGTGCCAGCAGCCTAGGACTAGCGGAAAGTTACGAGCAGTACTTC
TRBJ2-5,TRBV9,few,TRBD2,CASSVAGTSGRAGETQYF,TGTGCCAGCAGCGTAGCCGGGACTAGCGGGAGGGCCGGTGAGACCCAGTACTTC